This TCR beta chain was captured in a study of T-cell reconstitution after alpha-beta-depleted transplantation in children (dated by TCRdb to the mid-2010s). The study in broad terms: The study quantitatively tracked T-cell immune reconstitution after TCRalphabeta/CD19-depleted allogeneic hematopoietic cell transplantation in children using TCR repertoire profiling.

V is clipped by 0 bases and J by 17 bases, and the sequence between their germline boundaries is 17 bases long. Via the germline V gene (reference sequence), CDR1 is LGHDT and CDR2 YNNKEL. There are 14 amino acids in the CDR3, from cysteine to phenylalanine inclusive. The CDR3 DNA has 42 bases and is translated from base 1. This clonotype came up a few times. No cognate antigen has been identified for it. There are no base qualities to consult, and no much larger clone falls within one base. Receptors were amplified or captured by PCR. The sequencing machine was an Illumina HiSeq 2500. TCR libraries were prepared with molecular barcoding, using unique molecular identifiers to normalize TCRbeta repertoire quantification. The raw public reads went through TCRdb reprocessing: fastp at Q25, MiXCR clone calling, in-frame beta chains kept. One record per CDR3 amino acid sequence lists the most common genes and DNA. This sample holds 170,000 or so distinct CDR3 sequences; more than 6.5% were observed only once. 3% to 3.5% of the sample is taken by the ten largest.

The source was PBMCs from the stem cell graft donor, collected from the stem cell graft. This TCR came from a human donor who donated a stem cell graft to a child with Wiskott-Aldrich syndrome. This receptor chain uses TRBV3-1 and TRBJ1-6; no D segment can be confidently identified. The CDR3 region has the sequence CASSQDWTASVFHF. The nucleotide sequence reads TGTGCCAGCAGCCAAGACTGGACGGCGTCCGTCTTCCACTTT.